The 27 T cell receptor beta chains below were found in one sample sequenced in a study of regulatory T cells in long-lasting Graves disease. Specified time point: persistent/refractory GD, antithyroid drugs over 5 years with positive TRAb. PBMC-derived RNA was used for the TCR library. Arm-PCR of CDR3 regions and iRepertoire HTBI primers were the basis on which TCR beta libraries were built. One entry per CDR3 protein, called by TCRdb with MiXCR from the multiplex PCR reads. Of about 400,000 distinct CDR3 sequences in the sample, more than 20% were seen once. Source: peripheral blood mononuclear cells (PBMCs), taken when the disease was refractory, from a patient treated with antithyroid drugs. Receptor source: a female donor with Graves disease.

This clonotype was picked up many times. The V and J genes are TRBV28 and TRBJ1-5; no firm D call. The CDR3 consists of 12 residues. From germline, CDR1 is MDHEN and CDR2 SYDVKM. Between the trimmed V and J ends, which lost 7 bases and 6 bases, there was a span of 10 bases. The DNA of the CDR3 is TGTGCCAGCACCTGGGGAACTCAGCCCCAGCATTTT. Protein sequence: CASTWGTQPQHF.

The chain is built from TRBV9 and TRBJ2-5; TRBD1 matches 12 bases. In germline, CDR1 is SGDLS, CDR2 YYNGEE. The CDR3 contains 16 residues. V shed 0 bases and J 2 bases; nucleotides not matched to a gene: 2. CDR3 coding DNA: TGTGCCAGCAGCGTAGGGGACAGGGGGCTTCAAGAGACCCAGTACTTC. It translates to CASSVGDRGLQETQYF.

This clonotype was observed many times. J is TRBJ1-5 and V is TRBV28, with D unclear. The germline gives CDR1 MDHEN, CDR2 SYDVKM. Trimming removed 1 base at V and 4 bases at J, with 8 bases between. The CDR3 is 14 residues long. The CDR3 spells CASSLSVGNQPQHF. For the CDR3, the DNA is TGTGCCAGCAGTTTATCCGTGGGTAATCAGCCCCAGCATTTT.

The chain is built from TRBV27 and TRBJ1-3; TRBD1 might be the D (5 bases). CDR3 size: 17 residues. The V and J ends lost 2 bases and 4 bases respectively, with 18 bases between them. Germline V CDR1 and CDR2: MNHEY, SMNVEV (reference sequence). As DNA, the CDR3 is TGTGCCAGCAGTTTACTGCTATGTGGGGCCCTCGGAAACACCATATATTTT. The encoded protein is CASSLLLCGALGNTIYF.

CDR3 nucleotides: TGTGCCAGCAGCCTCGATAGCTTTGCCGGGGAGCTGTTTTTT. Its translation is CASSLDSFAGELFF. The chain has TRBV7-3 and TRBJ2-2; D ambiguous. The germline CDR1 and CDR2 sequences are SGHTA and FQGTGA. This CDR3 region has 14 residues. V lost 5 bases to trimming and J lost 6 bases, with 13 bases between them.

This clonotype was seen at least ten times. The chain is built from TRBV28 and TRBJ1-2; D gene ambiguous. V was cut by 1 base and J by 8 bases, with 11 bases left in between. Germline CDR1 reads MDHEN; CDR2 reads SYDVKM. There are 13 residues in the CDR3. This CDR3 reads CASSLFGGNGYTF. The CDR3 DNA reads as TGTGCCAGCAGTTTATTTGGAGGGAACGGCTACACCTTC.

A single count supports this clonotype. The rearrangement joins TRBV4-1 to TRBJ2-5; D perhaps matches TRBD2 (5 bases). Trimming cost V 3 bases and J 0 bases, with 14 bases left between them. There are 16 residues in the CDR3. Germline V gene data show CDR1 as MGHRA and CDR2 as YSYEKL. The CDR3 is CASSQFGNGNQETQYF. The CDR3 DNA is TGCGCCAGCAGCCAGTTCGGGAACGGGAACCAAGAGACCCAGTACTTC.

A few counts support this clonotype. In DNA form, the CDR3 reads TGTGCCAGCAGCCTCGTCGGGCTTCGGGGCTACACCTTC. Protein product: CASSLVGLRGYTF. This chain connects TRBV7-2 to TRBJ1-2; D gene uncertain. This CDR3 comprises 13 residues. Germline V gene lookup returns CDR1 SGHTA and CDR2 FQGNSA. V was pared by 5 bases and J by 8 bases, with 15 bases between.

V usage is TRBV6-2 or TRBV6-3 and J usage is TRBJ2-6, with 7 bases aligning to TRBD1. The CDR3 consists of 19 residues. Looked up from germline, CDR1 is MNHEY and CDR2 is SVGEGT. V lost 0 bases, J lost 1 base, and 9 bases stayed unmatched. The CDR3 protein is CASSYSTGQSISGANVLTF. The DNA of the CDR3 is TGTGCCAGCAGTTACTCGACGGGACAGTCAATTTCTGGGGCCAACGTCCTGACTTTC.

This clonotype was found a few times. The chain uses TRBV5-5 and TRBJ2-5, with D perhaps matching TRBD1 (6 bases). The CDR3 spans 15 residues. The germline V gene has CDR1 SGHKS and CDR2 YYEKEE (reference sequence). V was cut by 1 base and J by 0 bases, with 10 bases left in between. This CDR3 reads CASSLYAGDQETQYF. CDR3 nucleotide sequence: TGTGCCAGCAGCTTGTACGCAGGGGACCAAGAGACCCAGTACTTC.

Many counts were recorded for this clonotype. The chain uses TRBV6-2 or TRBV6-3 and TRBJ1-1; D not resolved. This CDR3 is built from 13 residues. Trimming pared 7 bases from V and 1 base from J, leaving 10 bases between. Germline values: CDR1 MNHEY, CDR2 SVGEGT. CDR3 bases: TGTGCCAGCACTAAGTGGGGGAACACTGAAGCTTTCTTT. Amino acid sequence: CASTKWGNTEAFF.

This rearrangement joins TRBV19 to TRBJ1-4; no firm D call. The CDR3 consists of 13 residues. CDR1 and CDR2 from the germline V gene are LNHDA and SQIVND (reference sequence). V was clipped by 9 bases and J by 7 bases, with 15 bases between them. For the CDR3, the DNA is TGTGCCAGCCGACCTCTCGGAGGTGAAAAACTGTTTTTT. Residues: CASRPLGGEKLFF.

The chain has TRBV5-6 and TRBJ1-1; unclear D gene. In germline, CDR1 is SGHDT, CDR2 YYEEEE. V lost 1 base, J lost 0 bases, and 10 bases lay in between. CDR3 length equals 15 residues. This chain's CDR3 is CASSLYGLMNTEAFF. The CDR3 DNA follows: TGTGCCAGCAGCTTGTATGGTCTTATGAACACTGAAGCTTTCTTT. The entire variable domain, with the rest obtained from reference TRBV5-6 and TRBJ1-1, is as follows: DAGVTQSPTHLIKTRGQQVTLRCSPKSGHDTVSWYQQALGQGPQFIFQYYEEEERQRGNFPDRFSGHQFPNYSSELNVNALLLGDSALYLCASSLYGLMNTEAFFGQGTRLTVV.

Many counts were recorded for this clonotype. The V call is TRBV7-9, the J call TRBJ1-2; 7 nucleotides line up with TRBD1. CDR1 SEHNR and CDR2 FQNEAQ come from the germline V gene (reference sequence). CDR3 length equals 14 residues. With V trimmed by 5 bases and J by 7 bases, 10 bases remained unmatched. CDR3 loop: CASSLQGQEGGYTF. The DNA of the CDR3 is TGTGCCAGCAGCCTCCAAGGACAGGAGGGTGGCTACACCTTC.

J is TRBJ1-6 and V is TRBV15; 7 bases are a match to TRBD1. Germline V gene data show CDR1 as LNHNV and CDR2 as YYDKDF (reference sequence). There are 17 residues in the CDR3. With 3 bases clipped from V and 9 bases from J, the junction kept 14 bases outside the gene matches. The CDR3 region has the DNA TGTGCCACCAGCAGGCCTAAGACAGGGAACTTTAGTTCACCCCTCCACTTT. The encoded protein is CATSRPKTGNFSSPLHF.

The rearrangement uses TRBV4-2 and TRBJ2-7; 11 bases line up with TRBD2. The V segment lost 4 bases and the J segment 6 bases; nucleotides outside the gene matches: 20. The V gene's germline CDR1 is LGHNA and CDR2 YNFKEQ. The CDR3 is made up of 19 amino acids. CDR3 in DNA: TGTGCCAGCAGCCCGTCTCCTTCCGGGACTAGCGGTAGAGGAGCCGAGCAGTACTTC. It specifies CASSPSPSGTSGRGAEQYF.

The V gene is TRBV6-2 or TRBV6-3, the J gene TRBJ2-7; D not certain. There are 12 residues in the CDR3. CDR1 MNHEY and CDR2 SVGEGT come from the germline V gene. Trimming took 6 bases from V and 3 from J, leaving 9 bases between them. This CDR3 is CASSPNLYEQYF. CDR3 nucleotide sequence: TGTGCCAGCAGCCCAAACCTCTACGAGCAGTACTTC.

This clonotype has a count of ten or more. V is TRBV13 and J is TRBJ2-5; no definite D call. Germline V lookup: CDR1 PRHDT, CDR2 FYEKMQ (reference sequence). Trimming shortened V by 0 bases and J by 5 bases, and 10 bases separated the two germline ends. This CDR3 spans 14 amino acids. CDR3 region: CASSLGALRETQYF. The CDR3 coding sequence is TGTGCCAGCAGCTTAGGCGCGTTGAGGGAGACCCAGTACTTC.

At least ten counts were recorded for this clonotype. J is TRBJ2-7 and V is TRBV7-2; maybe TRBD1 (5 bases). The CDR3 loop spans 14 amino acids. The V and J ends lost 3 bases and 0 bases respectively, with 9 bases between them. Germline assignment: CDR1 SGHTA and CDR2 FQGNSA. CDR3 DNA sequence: TGTGCCAGCAGCTTTGACAGTGCCTCCTACGAGCAGTACTTC. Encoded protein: CASSFDSASYEQYF.

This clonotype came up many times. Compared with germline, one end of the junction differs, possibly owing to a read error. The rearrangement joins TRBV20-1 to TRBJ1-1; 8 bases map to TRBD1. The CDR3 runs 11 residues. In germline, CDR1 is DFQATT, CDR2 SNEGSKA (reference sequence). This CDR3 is CSARFQGAPIF. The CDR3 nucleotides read TGCAGTGCTAGATTCCAGGGGGCGCCAATCTTT.

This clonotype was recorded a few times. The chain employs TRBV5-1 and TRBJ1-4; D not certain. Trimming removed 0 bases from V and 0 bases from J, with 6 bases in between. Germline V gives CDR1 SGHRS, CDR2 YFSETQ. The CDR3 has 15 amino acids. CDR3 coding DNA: TGCGCCAGCAGCTTGGTGGGGACAACTAATGAAAAACTGTTTTTT. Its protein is CASSLVGTTNEKLFF.

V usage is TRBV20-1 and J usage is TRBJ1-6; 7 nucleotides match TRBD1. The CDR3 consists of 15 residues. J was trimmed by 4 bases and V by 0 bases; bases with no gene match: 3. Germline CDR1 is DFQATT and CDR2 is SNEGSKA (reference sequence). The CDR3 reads CSAREQGSYNSPLHF. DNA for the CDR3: TGCAGTGCTAGAGAACAGGGGTCTTATAATTCACCCCTCCACTTT.

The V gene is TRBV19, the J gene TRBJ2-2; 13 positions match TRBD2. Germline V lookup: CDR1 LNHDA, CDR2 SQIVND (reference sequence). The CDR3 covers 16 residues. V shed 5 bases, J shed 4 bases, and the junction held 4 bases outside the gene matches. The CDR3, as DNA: TGTGCCAGTAGTGCACTAGCGGGAGGGGGCACCGGGGAGCTGTTTTTT. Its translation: CASSALAGGGTGELFF.

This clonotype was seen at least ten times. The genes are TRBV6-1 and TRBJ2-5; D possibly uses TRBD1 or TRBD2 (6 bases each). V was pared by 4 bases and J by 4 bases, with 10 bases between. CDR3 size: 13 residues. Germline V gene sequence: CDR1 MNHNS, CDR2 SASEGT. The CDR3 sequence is CASSGGARETQYF. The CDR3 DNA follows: TGTGCCAGCAGTGGGGGGGCGCGAGAGACCCAGTACTTC.

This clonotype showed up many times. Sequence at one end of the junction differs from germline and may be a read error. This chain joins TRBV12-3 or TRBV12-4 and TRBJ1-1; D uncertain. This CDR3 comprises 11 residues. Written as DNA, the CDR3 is TGTGCCAGCAGTTTAGGACCTGAAACTTTCTTT. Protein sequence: CASSLGPETFF.

The CDR3 is CASSLSDSRDGYTF. The CDR3 bases are TGCGCCAGCAGCTTAAGTGACAGCCGGGATGGCTACACCTTC. V and J are TRBV5-1 and TRBJ1-2; TRBD1 is a possible D gene (5 bases). In germline, CDR1 is SGHRS, CDR2 YFSETQ. The CDR3 is 14 residues long. Trimming pared 2 bases from V and 6 bases from J, leaving 14 bases between.

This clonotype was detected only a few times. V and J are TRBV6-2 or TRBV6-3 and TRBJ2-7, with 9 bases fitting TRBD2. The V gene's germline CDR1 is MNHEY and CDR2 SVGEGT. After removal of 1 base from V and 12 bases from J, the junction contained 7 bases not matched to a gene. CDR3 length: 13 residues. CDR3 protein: CASSYYASGLAYF. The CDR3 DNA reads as TGTGCCAGCAGTTACTACGCCTCGGGACTAGCGTACTTC.